This TCR beta chain was identified in a study of OX40 agonist ivuxolimab in advanced cancers. This clone was recorded once. Profiling relied on immunoSEQ multiplex PCR, and the TCRdb table lists in-frame clones only, not all of them. The table records 35,000 to 45,000 clones, about 91% of them present only once. Germline CDR1 is LNHDA and CDR2 is SQIVND (reference sequence). The CDR3 has 15 amino acids. The trim removed 5 bases at V and 6 bases at J, leaving 10 bases unmatched. Sequencing was performed on CD4+ or CD8+ T cells sorted from blood, taken in a trial of the OX40 agonist ivuxolimab. The source of this sequence is an adult with an advanced solid tumor such as melanoma, head and neck, liver or kidney cancer. This chain joins TRBV19 and TRBJ2-1; 7 nucleotides match TRBD1. In DNA form, the CDR3 reads TGTGCCAGTAGTCCTTCAGGGGGAATGGGCAATGAGCAGTTCTTC. Translation: CASSPSGGMGNEQFF.